One sample yielded the 9 T cell receptor beta chains listed below, sequenced in a study of control samples from healthy donors and cancer patients. The data were produced by immunoSEQ multiplex PCR, yet TCRdb's version contains in-frame clones alone and is incomplete. Of approximately 79,000 clones detected, around 91% appear once; the ten largest clones hold more than 7%. The sequenced sample was blood. Receptor source: a man aged 50-59 years in good health.

The CDR3 protein is CASSLANTGELFF. In nucleotides, the CDR3 is TGTGCCAGCAGCTTGGCGAACACCGGGGAGCTGTTTTTT. The chain uses TRBV5-4 and TRBJ2-2; D remains ambiguous. The CDR3 has 13 residues. Trimming removed 0 bases at V and 0 bases at J, with 0 bases between. The V gene's germline CDR1 is SGHNT and CDR2 YYREEE (reference sequence).

The chain joins TRBV4-1 to TRBJ1-2, with a possible D match to TRBD1 (5 bases). Germline V gene data show CDR1 as MGHRA and CDR2 as YSYEKL. CDR3 length: 15 residues. Trimming took off 1 base at V and 4 bases at J, with 13 bases between the two ends. CDR3 amino acids: CASSQAGPRGYGYTF. CDR3 in DNA: TGCGCCAGCAGCCAAGCAGGGCCCCGGGGCTATGGCTACACCTTC.

This clone turned up a few times. The chain recombines TRBV29-1 with TRBJ2-1; D gene ambiguous. The CDR3 covers 12 residues. V was trimmed by 4 bases and J by 6 bases, leaving 10 bases between them. Germline-derived CDR1 and CDR2 are SQVTM and ANQGSEA. CDR3 loop: CSVARQSNEQFF. CDR3 nucleotides: TGCAGCGTTGCACGGCAGAGCAATGAGCAGTTCTTC.

The CDR3 coding sequence is TGTGCCAGCAGGGAGGGTTTGGGCACTGAAGCTTTCTTT. Encoded protein: CASREGLGTEAFF. The gene calls are TRBV6-6 and TRBJ1-1; D not certain. Germline-derived CDR1 and CDR2 are MNHNY and SVGAGI (reference sequence). Trimming cost V 6 bases and J 4 bases, with 12 bases left between them. The CDR3 extends over 13 amino acids.

The chain employs TRBV7-2 and TRBJ2-1; D tentatively reads TRBD1 or TRBD2 (5 bases each). This CDR3 contains 16 residues. Germline-derived CDR1 and CDR2 are SGHTA and FQGNSA. V was clipped by 4 bases and J by 8 bases, with 21 bases between them. CDR3 sequence: CASSSSGTPPRDEQFF. CDR3 nucleotide sequence: TGTGCCAGCAGCTCTTCCGGGACGCCACCACGGGATGAGCAGTTCTTC.

The CDR3 coding sequence is TGTGCCAGTAGTACACAGGGGTGGGTTGGCAATCAGCCCCAGCATTTT. Amino acid sequence: CASSTQGWVGNQPQHF. The chain is built from TRBV19 and TRBJ1-5, with TRBD1 matching 7 bases. The trim removed 4 bases at V and 2 bases at J, leaving 8 bases unmatched. Germline CDR1 reads LNHDA; CDR2 reads SQIVND (reference sequence). The CDR3 contains 16 residues.

The rearrangement uses TRBV19 and TRBJ2-2, with no clear D. The length of the CDR3 is 13 residues. Germline loops: CDR1 LNHDA, CDR2 SQIVND (reference sequence). The V end lost 4 bases, the J end lost 6 bases, and 9 bases lay between the germline ends. CDR3 sequence reads: CASSKLSPGELFF. The CDR3 DNA sequence: TGTGCCAGTAGTAAGCTAAGTCCCGGGGAGCTGTTTTTT.

The chain is built from TRBV4-1 and TRBJ1-5, with D tentatively TRBD1 (5 bases). The V gene's germline CDR1 is MGHRA and CDR2 YSYEKL. V lost 3 bases, J lost 7 bases, and 13 bases lay in between. This CDR3 region has 14 residues. CDR3 DNA sequence: TGCGCCAGCAGCCAGGCCTTGGGGGACCAGCCCCAGCATTTT. It is translated as CASSQALGDQPQHF.

The V call is TRBV29-1, the J call TRBJ1-2, with D perhaps TRBD1 (6 bases). V lost 5 bases to trimming and J lost 9 bases, with 16 bases between them. The CDR3 spans 12 residues. The germline gives CDR1 SQVTM, CDR2 ANQGSEA. CDR3 in amino acids: CSVFPGAVSYTF. Written as DNA, the CDR3 is TGCAGCGTTTTCCCAGGGGCGGTTAGCTACACCTTC.